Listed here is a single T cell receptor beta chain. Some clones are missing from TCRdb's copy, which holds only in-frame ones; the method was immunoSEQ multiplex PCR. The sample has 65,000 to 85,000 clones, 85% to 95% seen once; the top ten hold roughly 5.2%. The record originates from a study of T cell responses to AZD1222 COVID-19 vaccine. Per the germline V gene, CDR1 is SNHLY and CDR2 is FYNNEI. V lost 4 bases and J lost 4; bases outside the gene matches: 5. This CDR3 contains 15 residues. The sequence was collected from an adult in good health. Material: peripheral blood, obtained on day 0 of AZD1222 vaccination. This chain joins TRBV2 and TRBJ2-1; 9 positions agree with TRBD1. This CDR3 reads CASSGGTGRYNEQFF. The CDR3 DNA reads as TGTGCCAGCAGTGGCGGGACAGGGCGATACAATGAGCAGTTCTTC.